This T cell receptor (beta chain) was observed in a study of shared clonotypes between healthy human individuals. Study in general: Per donor, three plates held CD4 naive cells, three held CD4 memory, two held CD8 naive and one held CD8 memory.

The V gene end was trimmed by 0 bases and the J gene end by 0 bases; junction bases not matched to a gene: 4. Per the germline V gene, CDR1 is SGHRS and CDR2 is YFSETQ. This CDR3 has 16 amino acids. Repertoires were generated with immunoSEQ multiplex PCR, while TCRdb's copy carries only in-frame clones and drops some. The data contain around 2.3 million clones, approximately 94% of them singletons. Study results and limitations: Among donors, clonotype sharing was expected to be affected by sequencing depth.

Concerning this clone: Antigen: not known. Other DNA sequences in this sample translate to the same CDR3.

The chain is built from TRBV5-1 and TRBJ2-3; 7 bases align to TRBD2. The sequenced sample was naive CD4+ T cells sorted from blood. Documented subset: CD45RA+ positively selected. The clonotype was recovered from a man between 18 and 29 years old in good health. The CDR3 reads CASSLVLAGSTDTQYF. The CDR3 DNA reads as TGCGCCAGCAGCTTGGTGTTAGCGGGTAGCACAGATACGCAGTATTTT.